The 20 T cell receptor beta chains below come from one sample, sequenced in a study of Ad26.COV2.S vaccination and SARS-CoV-2 variants. Clones were read by immunoSEQ multiplex PCR, and TCRdb kept only the in-frame ones, dropping some. The sample lists around 310,000 clones, 75% to 90% occurring once. Treatment denoted: some 20 received Ad26.COV2.S at low or high dose, single or two shots; about five received placebo; per-sample allocation not given. Vaccine and placebo recipients were sampled on day 63 after the first injection. The sequencing used peripheral blood, collected in a trial of Ad26.COV2.S vaccine versus placebo. Receptor source: a person aged 18-65 years who received the Ad26.COV2.S COVID-19 vaccine or a placebo.

This rearrangement joins TRBV19 to TRBJ1-1; perhaps TRBD1 as D (6 bases). Deletions cut 5 bases from V and 7 bases from J, with 17 bases between. The germline V gene has CDR1 LNHDA and CDR2 SQIVND (reference sequence). The length of the CDR3 is 14 residues. The CDR3 nucleotides read TGTGCCAGTAGTCGACAGGCGGGTAAGGTTGAAGCTTTCTTT. Translating gives CASSRQAGKVEAFF.

This rearrangement joins TRBV14 to TRBJ1-2; D is unclear. CDR3 length equals 14 residues. Germline V gene sequence: CDR1 SGHDN, CDR2 FVKESK. V gave up 2 bases and J gave up 0 bases, with 7 bases separating them. As DNA, the CDR3 is TGTGCCAGCAGCCAAACATCGACTAACTATGGCTACACCTTC. Its translation: CASSQTSTNYGYTF. Combining the CDR3 with reference TRBV14 and TRBJ1-2 gives the whole variable domain EAGVTQFPSHSVIEKGQTVTLRCDPISGHDNLYWYRRVMGKEIKFLLHFVKESKQDESGMPNNRFLAERTGGTYSTLKVQPAELEDSGVYFCASSQTSTNYGYTFGSGTRLTVV.

J is TRBJ2-5 and V is TRBV14; 8 nucleotides match TRBD1. The germline CDR1 and CDR2 sequences are SGHDN and FVKESK. CDR3 length: 14 amino acids. The V gene end was trimmed by 4 bases and the J gene end by 2 bases; junction bases not matched to a gene: 3. The CDR3 spells CASSRNRGQETQYF. The CDR3 nucleotides read TGTGCCAGCAGCCGAAACAGGGGGCAAGAGACCCAGTACTTC.

The chain employs TRBV19 and TRBJ1-4, with a weak D call TRBD1 (5 bases). CDR1 and CDR2 from the germline V gene are LNHDA and SQIVND (reference sequence). The CDR3 has 16 residues. V was pared by 5 bases and J by 8 bases, with 21 bases between. CDR3 protein: CASSAAGGGLNEKLFF. For the CDR3, the DNA is TGTGCCAGTAGTGCGGCTGGGGGGGGTCTAAACGAAAAACTGTTTTTT.

The chain combines TRBV7-9 with TRBJ1-3, with D hard to call. The V and J ends lost 1 base and 0 bases respectively, with 10 bases between them. CDR1 is SEHNR and CDR2 is FQNEAQ in the germline V gene (reference sequence). The CDR3 sequence is 16 residues long. CDR3 in DNA: TGTGCCAGCAGCTTAGTGGCCTCGATCTCTGGAAACACCATATATTTT. Protein: CASSLVASISGNTIYF.

This clone was recorded a few times. The gene calls are TRBV5-4 and TRBJ2-3; no firm D call. Germline CDR1 and CDR2: SGHNT and YYREEE (reference sequence). Trimming took off 0 bases at V and 4 bases at J, with 15 bases between the two ends. The CDR3 covers 16 residues. The chain's CDR3 is CASSLAGFGISDTQYF. The CDR3 coding sequence is TGTGCCAGCAGCTTGGCAGGTTTCGGAATTTCAGATACGCAGTATTTT. The complete variable domain, with remaining parts taken from reference TRBV5-4 and TRBJ2-3, reads ETGVTQSPTHLIKTRGQQVTLRCSSQSGHNTVSWYQQALGQGPQFIFQYYREEENGRGNFPPRFSGLQFPNYSSELNVNALELDDSALYLCASSLAGFGISDTQYFGPGTRLTVL.

This chain uses TRBV5-1 with TRBJ2-4, with 9 bases matching TRBD1. The CDR3 totals 14 residues. V shed 4 bases, J shed 8 bases, and the junction held 7 bases outside the gene matches. Germline V lookup: CDR1 SGHRS, CDR2 YFSETQ. The CDR3 protein is CASSPGTGLDIQYF. Here the CDR3 DNA reads TGCGCCAGCAGCCCCGGGACAGGGTTAGACATTCAGTACTTC.

The V call is TRBV7-9, the J call TRBJ2-1, with 11 positions matching TRBD2. J lost 8 bases, V lost 5 bases, and 8 bases had no gene match. The germline CDR1 and CDR2 sequences are SEHNR and FQNEAQ (reference sequence). The CDR3 extends over 15 amino acids. The CDR3 DNA reads as TGTGCCAGCAGCGCCACTAGCGGGAGATCGGATGAGCAGTTCTTC. Its translation is CASSATSGRSDEQFF.

This clone was seen just once. This chain joins TRBV19 and TRBJ1-2; D is undetermined. Trimming cost V 0 bases and J 4 bases, with 12 bases left between them. The length of the CDR3 is 15 residues. Looked up from germline, CDR1 is LNHDA and CDR2 is SQIVND (reference sequence). The CDR3 loop is CASSIDRRGSYGYTF. CDR3 in DNA: TGTGCCAGTAGTATAGACCGACGGGGATCCTATGGCTACACCTTC.

This clone was seen only once. This sequence joins TRBV7-9 and TRBJ2-2, with a possible D match to TRBD2 (5 bases). CDR3 length: 16 amino acids. V was shortened by 5 bases and J by 0 bases, with 13 bases between the two germline ends. In germline, CDR1 is SEHNR, CDR2 FQNEAQ (reference sequence). CDR3 in DNA: TGTGCCAGCAGCCCAGTAGAGGGCTCGAACACCGGGGAGCTGTTTTTT. Protein sequence: CASSPVEGSNTGELFF.

This clone was seen a few times. The V and J genes are TRBV3-1 (or the pseudogene TRBV3-2) and TRBJ1-2; TRBD1 matches 7 bases. V gave up 4 bases and J gave up 0 bases; unmatched junction bases: 5. Germline loops: CDR1 LGHDT, CDR2 YNNKEL (reference sequence). The CDR3 runs to 15 residues. The CDR3 sequence is CASSPRDRANYGYTF. The CDR3 nucleotides are TGTGCCAGCAGCCCACGGGACAGAGCTAACTATGGCTACACCTTC.

CDR3 in amino acids: CATSDSGTEAFF. In nucleotides, the CDR3 is TGTGCCACCAGTGATTCGGGCACTGAAGCTTTCTTT. The gene calls are TRBV24-1 and TRBJ1-1; D is ambiguous. V lost 2 bases and J lost 4, with 4 bases in between. The CDR3 is 12 residues long. Germline assignment: CDR1 KGHDR and CDR2 SFDVKD.

The V gene is TRBV18, the J gene TRBJ1-1; D gene uncertain. Germline V CDR1 and CDR2: KGHSH, LQKENI. The germline V and J ends were trimmed by 6 bases and 5 bases, with 10 bases remaining between them. This CDR3 is 12 amino acids long. The CDR3 DNA is TGTGCCAGCTCTCGTCCGAATACTGAAGCTTTCTTT. It specifies CASSRPNTEAFF. Based on the CDR3 plus reference TRBV18 and TRBJ1-1, the full variable domain is NAGVMQNPRHLVRRRGQEARLRCSPMKGHSHVYWYRQLPEEGLKFMVYLQKENIIDESGMPKERFSAEFPKEGPSILRIQQVVRGDSAAYFCASSRPNTEAFFGQGTRLTVV.

In this sample, this clone turned up many times. The chain has TRBV5-4 and TRBJ1-1; possibly TRBD1 for D (6 bases). The CDR3 totals 14 residues. Trimming left V 4 bases short and J 4 bases short, with 14 bases between. Germline V gives CDR1 SGHNT, CDR2 YYREEE (reference sequence). In DNA, the CDR3 is TGTGCCAGCAGCCCAGGGACATCAACCACTGAAGCTTTCTTT. Protein sequence: CASSPGTSTTEAFF.

The chain combines TRBV3-1 (or the pseudogene TRBV3-2) with TRBJ1-1; D not certain. The CDR3 sequence is 14 residues long. CDR1 is LGHDT, CDR2 YNNKEL, per germline (reference sequence). Trimming took 4 bases from V and 5 from J, leaving 14 bases between them. CDR3: CASSRILGFTEAFF. CDR3 nucleotides: TGTGCCAGCAGCCGCATTTTGGGGTTTACTGAAGCTTTCTTT.

The chain recombines TRBV15 with TRBJ1-2; D not certain. There are 16 residues in the CDR3. Germline V gene lookup returns CDR1 LNHNV and CDR2 YYDKDF (reference sequence). The V end lost 5 bases, the J end lost 4 bases, and 20 bases lay between the germline ends. The CDR3 region is CATSPREKVTAYGYTF. The CDR3 nucleotides are TGTGCCACCAGCCCCCGAGAGAAAGTTACAGCCTATGGCTACACCTTC.

The chain employs TRBV4-1 and TRBJ2-2; TRBD1 matches 7 bases. The CDR3 sequence is 15 residues long. Losses at the gene ends were 2 bases for V and 4 bases for J; bases not matched to a gene: 4. Germline CDR1 is MGHRA and CDR2 is YSYEKL. CDR3 sequence: CASSQRGLPTGELFF. Here the CDR3 DNA reads TGCGCCAGCAGCCAAAGGGGGCTCCCCACCGGGGAGCTGTTTTTT.

This clone has just a few counts. The chain joins TRBV27 to TRBJ2-7; 7 nucleotides align to TRBD1. V trimming: 6 bases; J trimming: 5 bases; junction bases outside the gene matches: 13. The CDR3 covers 15 residues. CDR1 is MNHEY, CDR2 SMNVEV, per germline (reference sequence). The chain's CDR3 is CASSLTQLRGHEQYF. The CDR3 DNA follows: TGTGCCAGCAGCCTCACCCAACTAAGGGGGCACGAGCAGTACTTC.

DNA for the CDR3: TGTGCCAGCAGTGAAGATTCCAGGGGGGGTTCGAAAGCTTTCTTT. Protein sequence: CASSEDSRGGSKAFF. The chain couples TRBV6-1 to TRBJ1-1; 7 bases match TRBD1. V lost 1 base to trimming and J lost 9 bases; unmatched junction nucleotides: 11. The CDR3 loop spans 15 amino acids. CDR1 and CDR2 (germline): MNHNS, SASEGT.

The chain links TRBV6-2 or TRBV6-3 to TRBJ2-1, with 8 bases that match TRBD2. The V segment lost 6 bases and the J segment 10 bases; nucleotides outside the gene matches: 11. CDR1 MNHEY and CDR2 SVGEGT come from the germline V gene. The CDR3 has 14 residues. CDR3 in amino acids: CASSLAGLGSEQFF. CDR3 nucleotide sequence: TGTGCCAGCAGCTTAGCGGGACTTGGTTCGGAGCAGTTCTTC.